These 32 T cell receptor beta chains came from one sample sequenced in a study of cytotoxic CD8 clonotypes in ibrutinib-treated CLL. Here immunoSEQ multiplex PCR was the method, and the copy in TCRdb shows in-frame clones only, minus some. The sample has roughly 150,000 clones; about four fifths are singletons. This material consisted of PBMCs, taken after 24 months of ibrutinib treatment. All receptors derive from a human donor with chronic lymphocytic leukemia.

The chain combines TRBV19 with TRBJ1-4; D unresolved. Trimming pared 7 bases from V and 0 bases from J, leaving 9 bases between. Germline V gene sequence: CDR1 LNHDA, CDR2 SQIVND (reference sequence). This CDR3 comprises 14 residues. This chain's CDR3 is CASKGRTTNEKLFF. CDR3 DNA: TGTGCCAGTAAGGGAAGGACAACTAATGAAAAACTGTTTTTT.

The rearrangement joins TRBV4-1 to TRBJ1-3; D ambiguous. CDR3 length: 15 residues. Trimming took off 1 base at V and 4 bases at J, with 11 bases between the two ends. Germline V gene data show CDR1 as MGHRA and CDR2 as YSYEKL. The CDR3 is CASSQVRVSGNTIYF. The DNA of the CDR3 is TGCGCCAGCAGCCAAGTGAGGGTCTCGGGAAACACCATATATTTT.

V and J are TRBV6-5 and TRBJ2-7, with D tentatively TRBD1 (7 bases). With 4 bases removed from V and 2 bases from J, the gap between germline ends came to 18 bases. The CDR3 is made up of 16 amino acids. The germline CDR1 and CDR2 sequences are MNHEY and SVGAGI. CDR3 amino acids: CASSSWTGGPPYEQYF. The CDR3 bases are TGTGCCAGCAGTTCCTGGACAGGAGGGCCCCCCTACGAGCAGTACTTC.

The chain combines TRBV6-1 with TRBJ2-7; 7 nucleotides agree with TRBD1. The CDR3 loop spans 13 amino acids. Germline loops: CDR1 MNHNS, CDR2 SASEGT. V lost 7 bases to trimming and J lost 3 bases; unmatched junction nucleotides: 6. The DNA for the CDR3 is TGTGCCAGCACCCTGGGACAGAGCTACGAGCAGTACTTC. This translates into CASTLGQSYEQYF.

V usage is TRBV10-3 and J usage is TRBJ2-3; 12 bases are a match to TRBD2. Looked up from germline, CDR1 is ENHRY and CDR2 is SYGVKD. V shed 4 bases and J 3 bases; nucleotides not matched to a gene: 5. CDR3 length equals 16 residues. The CDR3 nucleotides are TGTGCCATCAGTGCCCAACTAGCGGGAGGAACAGATACGCAGTATTTT. This gives the protein CAISAQLAGGTDTQYF.

The chain combines TRBV19 with TRBJ2-7; D is perhaps TRBD2 (6 bases). V was shortened by 3 bases and J by 0 bases, with 12 bases between the two germline ends. The CDR3 length is 15 residues. Germline CDR1 and CDR2: LNHDA and SQIVND (reference sequence). CDR3: CASSMEGRGSYEQYF. For the CDR3, the DNA is TGTGCCAGTAGTATGGAGGGTCGGGGCTCCTACGAGCAGTACTTC.

Only a few counts were recorded for this clone. The rearrangement links TRBV11-2 to TRBJ2-1, with TRBD1 matching over 9 bases. Trimming cost V 0 bases and J 5 bases; bases outside gene matches: 11. CDR1 and CDR2 from the germline V gene are SGHAT and FQNNGV. The CDR3 loop spans 18 amino acids. CDR3 sequence: CASSLDPGGWTGDNEQFF. The DNA for the CDR3 is TGTGCCAGCAGCTTAGATCCCGGTGGCTGGACAGGGGACAATGAGCAGTTCTTC.

The chain couples TRBV9 to TRBJ2-5; 12 nucleotides match TRBD1. Germline CDR1 and CDR2: SGDLS and YYNGEE. The CDR3 sequence is 19 residues long. Losses at the gene ends were 4 bases for V and 0 bases for J; bases not matched to a gene: 13. The CDR3 nucleotides read TGTGCCAGCAGCATACTTGGGACAGGGGGCAGCCCGTACCAAGAGACCCAGTACTTC. This codes for CASSILGTGGSPYQETQYF.

V and J are TRBV6-5 and TRBJ2-7; D uncertain. This CDR3 spans 11 amino acids. Trimming removed 2 bases at V and 3 bases at J, with 2 bases between. Germline loops: CDR1 MNHEY, CDR2 SVGAGI. The CDR3 nucleotides are TGTGCCAGCAGTTACCTCTACGAGCAGTACTTC. This translates into CASSYLYEQYF.

V usage is TRBV5-5 and J usage is TRBJ1-2; 8 nucleotides agree with TRBD1. The CDR3 sequence is 18 residues long. Per the germline V gene, CDR1 is SGHKS and CDR2 is YYEKEE (reference sequence). Losses at the gene ends were 6 bases for V and 1 base for J; bases not matched to a gene: 17. The CDR3 protein is CASIPDPNRGVVNYGYTF. The CDR3 region has the DNA TGTGCCAGCATCCCGGACCCGAACAGGGGGGTAGTTAACTATGGCTACACCTTC.

The CDR3 DNA reads as TGTGCCAGCAGTTTCGGGACTATACGCGAGCAGTACTTC. Translation gives CASSFGTIREQYF. The rearrangement uses TRBV6-1 and TRBJ2-7; 7 bases match TRBD2. CDR1 is MNHNS, CDR2 SASEGT, per germline. This CDR3 comprises 13 residues. V was clipped by 5 bases and J by 6 bases; unmatched bases: 7.

This clone was seen a single time. V gene TRBV6-1 combines with J gene TRBJ2-1; tentatively, D is TRBD1 (6 bases). This CDR3 has 13 residues. V lost 7 bases and J lost 2, with 9 bases in between. Germline V gives CDR1 MNHNS, CDR2 SASEGT. This CDR3 reads CASKGVPYNEQFF. In DNA, the CDR3 is TGTGCCAGCAAGGGGGTTCCCTACAATGAGCAGTTCTTC.

V usage is TRBV19 and J usage is TRBJ2-7; 10 nucleotides agree with TRBD2. Unmatched junction bases numbered 2, after V lost 5 bases and J lost 4 bases. CDR3 length equals 13 residues. CDR1 and CDR2 (germline): LNHDA, SQIVND (reference sequence). CDR3 amino acids: CASSLAGVYEQYF. The CDR3 DNA sequence: TGTGCCAGTAGTCTAGCGGGAGTTTACGAGCAGTACTTC.

This clone has ten or more counts. This chain connects TRBV7-8 to TRBJ1-2, with a weak D call TRBD1 (5 bases). The CDR3 extends over 15 amino acids. From germline, CDR1 is SGHVS and CDR2 FQNEAQ. V gave up 1 base and J gave up 5 bases, with 14 bases separating them. CDR3: CASSLVAGWLYGYTF. CDR3 nucleotide sequence: TGTGCCAGCAGCTTAGTGGCAGGGTGGCTATATGGCTACACCTTC.

This chain uses TRBV5-1 with TRBJ1-1; 7 bases are shared with TRBD1. This CDR3 spans 12 amino acids. Losses at the gene ends were 4 bases for V and 11 bases for J; bases not matched to a gene: 8. Germline V CDR1 and CDR2: SGHRS, YFSETQ. The CDR3 loop reads CASSQTTGAAFF. The CDR3 DNA is TGCGCCAGCAGCCAAACTACAGGGGCGGCTTTCTTT.

CDR3 protein: CASSVERSNQPQHF. The DNA of the CDR3 is TGTGCCAGCAGTGTTGAGAGATCTAATCAGCCCCAGCATTTT. This chain uses TRBV2 with TRBJ1-5; no clear D. Germline assignment: CDR1 SNHLY and CDR2 FYNNEI. V was cut by 4 bases and J by 4 bases, with 11 bases left in between. The CDR3 loop spans 14 amino acids.

In its sample, this clone was seen once. The rearrangement joins TRBV4-3 to TRBJ2-2, with 12 bases aligning to TRBD2. This CDR3 has 17 residues. The V and J ends lost 0 bases and 4 bases, in that order; junction bases with no gene match: 3. Germline-derived CDR1 and CDR2 are LGHNA and YSLEER. The chain's CDR3 is CASSQEKTSGGTGELFF. The CDR3 nucleotides read TGCGCCAGCAGCCAAGAGAAGACTAGCGGGGGCACCGGGGAGCTGTTTTTT.

This sequence joins TRBV25-1 and TRBJ2-2; tentative D call: TRBD1 (6 bases). The CDR3 length is 15 residues. Germline lookup yields CDR1 MGHDK and CDR2 SYGVNS. The V end lost 0 bases, the J end lost 6 bases, and 11 bases lay between the germline ends. The DNA for the CDR3 is TGTGCCAGCAGTGAATATAGGACAGATGCCGGGGAGCTGTTTTTT. This translates into CASSEYRTDAGELFF.

The chain links TRBV9 to TRBJ1-1; no reliable D call. Per germline, CDR1 SGDLS and CDR2 YYNGEE. This CDR3 has 14 residues. The V end was cut by 0 bases, the J end by 3 bases, with 9 bases between. The CDR3 region is CASSVGSLDTEAFF. For the CDR3, the DNA is TGTGCCAGCAGCGTAGGCAGCCTTGACACTGAAGCTTTCTTT.

This clone turned up a few times. The chain carries TRBV7-2 and TRBJ2-3, with 8 bases lining up with TRBD1. CDR1 is SGHTA, CDR2 FQGNSA, per germline. The CDR3 runs to 16 residues. V lost 5 bases to trimming and J lost 1 base; unmatched junction nucleotides: 8. The CDR3 spells CASSREQGDGTDTQYF. The CDR3 DNA follows: TGTGCCAGCAGCCGGGAACAGGGGGATGGCACAGATACGCAGTATTTT.

The chain employs TRBV5-1 and TRBJ2-2; perhaps TRBD2 as D (6 bases). This CDR3 has 16 amino acids. Germline assignment: CDR1 SGHRS and CDR2 YFSETQ. Trimming took off 4 bases at V and 3 bases at J, with 16 bases between the two ends. In nucleotides, the CDR3 is TGCGCCAGCAGCGGGGTCGGAGGGTCCTACACCGGGGAGCTGTTTTTT. Translation: CASSGVGGSYTGELFF. The full variable domain, its missing parts supplied by reference TRBV5-1 and TRBJ2-2, is KAGVTQTPRYLIKTRGQQVTLSCSPISGHRSVSWYQQTPGQGLQFLFEYFSETQRNKGNFPGRFSGRQFSNSRSEMNVSTLELGDSALYLCASSGVGGSYTGELFFGEGSRLTVL.

This chain connects TRBV11-2 to TRBJ1-4; 7 nucleotides match TRBD1. After removal of 6 bases from V and 5 bases from J, the junction contained 9 bases not matched to a gene. Germline V gives CDR1 SGHAT, CDR2 FQNNGV. The CDR3 spans 15 residues. The CDR3 sequence: CASSSIKGQNEKLFF. In DNA, the CDR3 is TGTGCCAGCAGTTCAATAAAGGGACAGAATGAAAAACTGTTTTTT.

The CDR3 sequence is CASTQGVVSEAFF. The CDR3 DNA follows: TGTGCCAGTACCCAGGGTGTGGTTAGTGAAGCTTTCTTT. The chain links TRBV19 to TRBJ1-1, with D possibly matching TRBD1 (5 bases). Germline V gene sequence: CDR1 LNHDA, CDR2 SQIVND (reference sequence). The length of the CDR3 is 13 residues. The V end lost 7 bases, the J end lost 7 bases, and 16 bases lay between the germline ends.

This clone was counted once. V and J are TRBV29-1 and TRBJ2-2; 8 bases are a match to TRBD1. Germline CDR1 and CDR2: SQVTM and ANQGSEA. The CDR3 sequence is 13 residues long. J lost 5 bases, V lost 3 bases, and 2 bases had no gene match. In DNA, the CDR3 is TGCAGCGTTGACAGGGGGCGGACCGGGGAGCTGTTTTTT. This translates into CSVDRGRTGELFF.

This clone was counted a few times. The chain uses TRBV11-2 and TRBJ1-2; no clear D gene. From germline, CDR1 is SGHAT and CDR2 FQNNGV. V was clipped by 2 bases and J by 3 bases, with 10 bases between them. The CDR3 contains 14 residues. The CDR3 region is CASSLKAGDYGYTF. CDR3 nucleotide sequence: TGTGCCAGCAGCTTAAAAGCCGGGGACTATGGCTACACCTTC. Looking up the rest from reference TRBV11-2 and TRBJ1-2 gives the full variable domain: EAGVAQSPRYKIIEKRQSVAFWCNPISGHATLYWYQQILGQGPKLLIQFQNNGVVDDSQLPKDRFSAERLKGVDSTLKIQPAKLEDSAVYLCASSLKAGDYGYTFGSGTRLTVV.

The V call is TRBV27, the J call TRBJ1-4; no clear D gene. V shed 5 bases and J shed 0 bases, with 13 bases lying between them. The germline CDR1 and CDR2 sequences are MNHEY and SMNVEV (reference sequence). This CDR3 comprises 16 residues. The CDR3 protein is CASSPTWRATNEKLFF. The CDR3 DNA reads as TGTGCCAGCAGTCCTACGTGGAGAGCAACTAATGAAAAACTGTTTTTT.

This chain connects TRBV7-8 to TRBJ2-3; D ambiguous. Germline V CDR1 and CDR2: SGHVS, FQNEAQ. This CDR3 is 15 amino acids long. Trimming removed 1 base from V and 0 bases from J, with 8 bases in between. The CDR3 is CASSLGVTSTDTQYF. The CDR3 nucleotides are TGTGCCAGCAGCTTAGGGGTTACTAGCACAGATACGCAGTATTTT.

This chain joins TRBV28 and TRBJ2-7, with TRBD2 matching over 8 bases. CDR3 length equals 13 residues. CDR1 is MDHEN and CDR2 is SYDVKM in the germline V gene. V was clipped by 7 bases and J by 6 bases; unmatched bases: 8. The CDR3 nucleotides are TGTGCCAGCACCGCGGGGGGTCTTCCCGAGCAGTACTTC. Its translation: CASTAGGLPEQYF.

The chain combines TRBV9 with TRBJ2-5; possible D gene TRBD1, 5 bases. The CDR3 is 13 amino acids. Germline lookup yields CDR1 SGDLS and CDR2 YYNGEE. The V gene lost 1 base and the J gene lost 5 bases, with 9 bases spanning the gap. Here the CDR3 reads CASSVQGSETQYF. The CDR3 DNA is TGTGCCAGCAGCGTACAGGGTTCGGAGACCCAGTACTTC.

This chain connects TRBV25-1 to TRBJ1-2; possible D gene TRBD1, 5 bases. This CDR3 region has 15 residues. Germline loops: CDR1 MGHDK, CDR2 SYGVNS. The V end lost 3 bases, the J end lost 2 bases, and 13 bases lay between the germline ends. The CDR3: CASSDPGGANYGYTF. CDR3 DNA sequence: TGTGCCAGCAGTGACCCCGGCGGGGCCAACTATGGCTACACCTTC.

This clone was found once. The rearrangement uses TRBV7-7 and TRBJ2-3; 8 bases agree with TRBD1. Germline-derived CDR1 and CDR2 are SSHAT and FNYEAQ (reference sequence). This CDR3 spans 12 amino acids. As DNA, the CDR3 is TGTGCTATCGGACAGGGAGTAGATACGCAGTATTTT. Amino acids: CAIGQGVDTQYF.

For this clone: The same CDR3 also results from other DNA sequences found in this sample. The chain combines TRBV9 with TRBJ1-2; no definite D call. Trimming took off 0 bases at V and 1 base at J, with 7 bases between the two ends. This CDR3 has 14 residues. The V gene's germline CDR1 is SGDLS and CDR2 YYNGEE. The CDR3 DNA follows: TGTGCCAGCAGCGTAGCGGGCAGTAACTATGGCTACACCTTC. This gives the protein CASSVAGSNYGYTF.